This T cell receptor beta chain was sequenced for a study of blood T cell repertoires in COVID-19. Study at large: Specimens from acute and convalescent COVID-19 originated in the United States, Italy and Spain. From T cells, B-cell-depleted T cells, or PBMCs came the material, which was cDNA or gDNA.

Only one count was recorded for this clone. The CDR3 has 15 residues. Germline CDR1 and CDR2: WSHSY and SAAADI. V trimming: 4 bases; J trimming: 7 bases; junction bases outside the gene matches: 9. Study processing details: By means of reference gene primer amplification, nucleated cell counts were estimated. Profiling relied on immunoSEQ multiplex PCR, and the TCRdb table lists in-frame clones only, not all of them. V and J calls and clone size come straight from that table; D and trimming were deduced from the DNA. Of 75,000 to 90,000 clones in the sample, 90% were seen once. The material sequenced was peripheral blood. This chain connects TRBV10-2 to TRBJ2-7; 11 bases line up with TRBD2. The receptor was derived from a woman aged 50 to 60 in a cohort sampled during active COVID-19. CDR3 sequence (DNA): TGCGCCAGCAGTGCTGGGCTAGCGGGAGGAGGGGAGCAGTACTTC. This translates into CASSAGLAGGGEQYF.